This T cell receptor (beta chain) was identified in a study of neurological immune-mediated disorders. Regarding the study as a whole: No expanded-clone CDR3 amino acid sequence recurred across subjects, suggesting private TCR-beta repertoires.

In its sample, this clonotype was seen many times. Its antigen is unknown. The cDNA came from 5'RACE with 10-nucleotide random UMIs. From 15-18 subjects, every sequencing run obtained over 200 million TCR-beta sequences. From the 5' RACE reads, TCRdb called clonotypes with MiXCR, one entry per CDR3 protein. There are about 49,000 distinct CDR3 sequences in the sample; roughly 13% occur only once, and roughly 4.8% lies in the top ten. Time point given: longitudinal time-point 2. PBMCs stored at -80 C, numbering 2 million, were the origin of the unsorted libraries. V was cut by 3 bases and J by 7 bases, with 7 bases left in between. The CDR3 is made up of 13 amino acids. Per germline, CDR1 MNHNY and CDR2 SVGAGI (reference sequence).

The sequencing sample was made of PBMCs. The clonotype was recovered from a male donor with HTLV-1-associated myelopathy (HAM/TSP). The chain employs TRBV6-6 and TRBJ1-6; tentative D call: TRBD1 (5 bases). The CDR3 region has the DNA TGTGCCAGCAGTTATCCAGGGAATTCACCCCTCCACTTT. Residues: CASSYPGNSPLHF.